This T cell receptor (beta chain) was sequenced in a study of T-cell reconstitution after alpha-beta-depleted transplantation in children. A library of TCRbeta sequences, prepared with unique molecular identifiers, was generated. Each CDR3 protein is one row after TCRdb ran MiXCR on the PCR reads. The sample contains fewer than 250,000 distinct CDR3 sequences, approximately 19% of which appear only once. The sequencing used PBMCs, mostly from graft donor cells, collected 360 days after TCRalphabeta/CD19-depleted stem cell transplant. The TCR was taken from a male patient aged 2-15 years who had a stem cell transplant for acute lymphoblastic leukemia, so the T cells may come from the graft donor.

The CDR3 nucleotides read TGTGCCAGCACCCCGGACGGCGCGGGCTACGAGCAGTACTTC. It translates to CASTPDGAGYEQYF. The chain employs TRBV28 and TRBJ2-7; tentatively, D is TRBD2 (5 bases). This CDR3 is built from 14 residues. Germline lookup yields CDR1 MDHEN and CDR2 SYDVKM. Trimming left V 7 bases short and J 3 bases short, with 16 bases between.